These 25 T cell receptor beta chains came from one sample sequenced in a study of monozygotic twins with inflammatory bowel disease. TCRdb reworked the 5' RACE reads into one entry per CDR3 protein, no DNA. The sample's table shows 300,000 to 350,000 distinct CDR3 sequences. Source material: blood. These TCRs come from a human donor with ulcerative colitis or Crohn's disease, or a healthy co-twin of an affected twin (not recorded which).

V and J are TRBV7-2 and TRBJ1-2; the TCRdb D gene call, TRBD1, has no DNA to confirm it. CDR1 is SGHTA and CDR2 is FQGNSA in the germline V gene. This CDR3 is 13 amino acids long. This chain's CDR3 is CASRSGGLMGYTF.

This rearrangement joins TRBV5-6 to TRBJ2-1. Germline loops: CDR1 SGHDT, CDR2 YYEEEE. This CDR3 region has 12 residues. The CDR3 loop is CASSRLNNEQFF.

The chain employs TRBV12-3 or TRBV12-4 and TRBJ2-2; the TCRdb D gene call, TRBD1, has no DNA to confirm it. The length of the CDR3 is 16 residues. CDR3 residues: CASNSRGLIRTGELFF.

The V call is TRBV2, the J call TRBJ1-1. This CDR3 region has 13 residues. CDR1 and CDR2 (germline): SNHLY, FYNNEI. CDR3: CASSTDRNTEAFF.

This chain links TRBV5-1 with TRBJ2-1; TCRdb's assignment of TRBD2 cannot be checked, as there is no DNA. CDR3 size: 15 residues. The V gene's germline CDR1 is SGHRS and CDR2 YFSETQ. The CDR3 spells CASSFTSGGPNEQFF.

The chain recombines TRBV5-1 with TRBJ1-1; without DNA, the TCRdb call of TRBD1 cannot be checked. Germline V CDR1 and CDR2: SGHRS, YFSETQ. CDR3 length: 14 amino acids. The CDR3 here is CASSPGTVNTEAFF.

V gene TRBV4-3 combines with J gene TRBJ2-5; TCRdb returns TRBD1, unconfirmable since there is no DNA. This CDR3 spans 15 amino acids. Germline V gene sequence: CDR1 LGHNA, CDR2 YSLEER. The CDR3 spells CASSQGDSLQETQYF.

This chain links TRBV5-1 with TRBJ2-1. Germline V gene lookup returns CDR1 SGHRS and CDR2 YFSETQ. The CDR3 runs 13 residues. The CDR3 is CASSPAKPHEQFF.

The V and J genes are TRBV5-1 and TRBJ1-6. This CDR3 is 13 amino acids long. Germline CDR1 and CDR2: SGHRS and YFSETQ. The CDR3 region is CASSLAGRSPLHF.

The chain links TRBV5-6 to TRBJ1-4. The CDR3 extends over 13 amino acids. From germline, CDR1 is SGHDT and CDR2 YYEEEE. The CDR3 loop reads CASSKTENEKLFF.

The rearrangement uses TRBV6-1 and TRBJ2-4; TCRdb lists TRBD2, though no DNA is available to test this call. Per germline, CDR1 MNHNS and CDR2 SASEGT. This CDR3 has 16 residues. The CDR3: CASSEAYLGPVNIQYF.

The chain recombines TRBV6-1 with TRBJ1-3; the TCRdb call, TRBD1, lacks DNA for checking. This CDR3 region has 15 residues. Germline values: CDR1 MNHNS, CDR2 SASEGT. The CDR3 spells CASSRQGTTGNTIYF.

V and J are TRBV12-3 or TRBV12-4 and TRBJ1-4; TCRdb picks TRBD1, but there is no DNA to check that call. This CDR3 contains 15 residues. CDR3 region: CASSSPHGINEKLFF.

The chain is built from TRBV4-3 and TRBJ2-3; TCRdb reports TRBD2, a call that lacks DNA to check it against. The CDR3 spans 16 residues. CDR1 is LGHNA, CDR2 YSLEER, per germline. The CDR3: CASSQFSGGVTDTQYF.

This chain uses TRBV5-1 with TRBJ2-7; TCRdb lists TRBD2, though no DNA is available to test this call. This CDR3 spans 15 amino acids. Germline V gene lookup returns CDR1 SGHRS and CDR2 YFSETQ. The CDR3 sequence: CASSWGIGPSYEQYF.

This chain connects TRBV19 to TRBJ2-7; TCRdb names TRBD1, which stays unverified in the absence of DNA. The CDR3 runs 13 residues. Germline assignment: CDR1 LNHDA and CDR2 SQIVND (reference sequence). CDR3 residues: CASSKRDTYEQYF.

The rearrangement uses TRBV9 and TRBJ2-4; there is no DNA to check the TCRdb D call of TRBD1. CDR3 length: 13 residues. The germline V gene has CDR1 SGDLS and CDR2 YYNGEE. The CDR3 is CASSVGQGYIQYF.

The V and J genes are TRBV20-1 and TRBJ2-3; there is no DNA to check the TCRdb D call of TRBD1. CDR1 is DFQATT, CDR2 SNEGSKA, per germline (reference sequence). The CDR3 covers 15 residues. The CDR3 protein is CSATPGGDFTDTQYF.

This chain joins TRBV6-5 and TRBJ2-3. The CDR3 totals 14 residues. Germline CDR1 reads MNHEY; CDR2 reads SVGAGI. CDR3 residues: CASSYGIGWDTQYF.

This rearrangement joins TRBV30 to TRBJ2-7. Germline CDR1 is GTSNPN and CDR2 is SVGIG (reference sequence). This CDR3 spans 15 amino acids. The CDR3 loop is CAWSLLAGGPYEQYF.

The V call is TRBV20-1, the J call TRBJ2-5; TCRdb's D call of TRBD1 is untestable without DNA. The CDR3 consists of 15 residues. Germline V gene sequence: CDR1 DFQATT, CDR2 SNEGSKA (reference sequence). CDR3 protein: CSARDGGALRETQYF.

The genes are TRBV5-5 and TRBJ2-1. Looked up from germline, CDR1 is SGHKS and CDR2 is YYEKEE (reference sequence). The CDR3 spans 13 residues. This CDR3 reads CASSLGDFTSQFF. Drawing the rest from reference TRBV5-5 and TRBJ2-1, the complete variable domain is DAGVTQSPTHLIKTRGQQVTLRCSPISGHKSVSWYQQVLGQGPQFIFQYYEKEERGRGNFPDRFSARQFPNYSSELNVNALLLGDSALYLCASSLGDFTSQFFGPGTRLTVL.

The rearrangement joins TRBV7-9 to TRBJ2-7; TCRdb lists TRBD2, though no DNA is available to test this call. Germline assignment: CDR1 SEHNR and CDR2 FQNEAQ (reference sequence). The CDR3 length is 15 residues. CDR3 sequence reads: CASSFEPGLVAEQYF.

The V and J genes are TRBV11-2 and TRBJ2-1; without DNA, the TCRdb call of TRBD2 cannot be checked. CDR3 length: 14 residues. Per germline, CDR1 SGHAT and CDR2 FQNNGV. The CDR3: CASSSGLVSHEQFF.

The V call is TRBV6-5, the J call TRBJ2-3. This CDR3 has 15 residues. Germline values: CDR1 MNHEY, CDR2 SVGAGI. CDR3 region: CASSYSTWLGDTQYF.